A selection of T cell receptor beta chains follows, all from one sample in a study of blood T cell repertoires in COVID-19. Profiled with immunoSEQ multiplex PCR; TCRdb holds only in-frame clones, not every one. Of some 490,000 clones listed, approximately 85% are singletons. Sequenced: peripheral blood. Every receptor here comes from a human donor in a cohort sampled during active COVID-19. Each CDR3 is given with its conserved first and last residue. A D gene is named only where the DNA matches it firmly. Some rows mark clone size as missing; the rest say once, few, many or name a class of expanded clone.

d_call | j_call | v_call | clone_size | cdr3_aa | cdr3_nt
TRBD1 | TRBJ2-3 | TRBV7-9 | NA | CASSVQGELTDTQYF | TGTGCCAGCAGCGTACAGGGGGAGTTGACAGATACGCAGTATTTT
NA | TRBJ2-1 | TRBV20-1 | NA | CSASRFVGGYNEQFF | TGCAGTGCTAGTCGATTCGTCGGGGGCTACAATGAGCAGTTCTTC
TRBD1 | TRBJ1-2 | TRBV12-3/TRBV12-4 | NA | CASSRGTENGYTF | TGTGCCAGCAGCCGGGGGACAGAAAATGGCTACACCTTC
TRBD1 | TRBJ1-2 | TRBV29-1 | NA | CSVDQGASPGYTF | TGCAGCGTTGATCAGGGGGCCTCTCCGGGCTACACCTTC
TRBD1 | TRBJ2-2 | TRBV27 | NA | CASSLIRGLGTGELFF | TGTGCCAGCAGTTTAATTAGGGGGCTGGGCACCGGGGAGCTGTTTTTT
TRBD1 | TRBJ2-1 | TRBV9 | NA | CASSVLGGGQGFDEQFF | TGTGCCAGCAGCGTCCTCGGAGGGGGACAGGGGTTTGATGAGCAGTTCTTC
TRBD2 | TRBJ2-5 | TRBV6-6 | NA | CASRTGTSGRGVTQYF | TGTGCCAGCAGGACCGGGACTAGCGGGAGGGGTGTAACCCAGTACTTC
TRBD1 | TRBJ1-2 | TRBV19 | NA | CASSVDRGTYGYTF | TGTGCCAGTAGTGTCGACAGGGGCACCTATGGCTACACCTTC
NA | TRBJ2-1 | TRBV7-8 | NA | CASRKLGGLTYNEQFF | TGTGCCAGCAGAAAACTCGGCGGCTTGACCTACAATGAGCAGTTCTTC
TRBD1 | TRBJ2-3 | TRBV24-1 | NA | CATSDAQTGADTQYF | TGTGCCACCAGTGATGCACAAACAGGGGCAGATACGCAGTATTTT
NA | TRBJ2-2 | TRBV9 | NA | CASSVFGANTGELFF | TGTGCCAGCAGCGTATTTGGGGCAAACACCGGGGAGCTGTTTTTT
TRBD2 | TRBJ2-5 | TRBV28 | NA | CASSRRLAKETQYF | TGTGCCAGCAGCCGCCGACTAGCGAAAGAGACCCAGTACTTC
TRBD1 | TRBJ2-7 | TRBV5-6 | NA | CASSYGQGPLPPYEQYF | TGTGCCAGCAGCTACGGACAGGGCCCCCTTCCCCCCTACGAGCAGTACTTC
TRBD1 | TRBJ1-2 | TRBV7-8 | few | CASSSRGRQGGYTF | TGTGCCAGCAGCTCCAGGGGGCGCCAGGGCGGCTACACCTTC
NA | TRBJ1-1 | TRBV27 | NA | CASKWSQGGRNTEAFF | TGTGCCAGCAAATGGTCACAGGGCGGGAGGAACACTGAAGCTTTCTTT
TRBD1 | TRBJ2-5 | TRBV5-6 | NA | CASSMGTGGARAKQTQYF | TGTGCCAGCAGCATGGGGACAGGGGGCGCGAGGGCAAAACAGACCCAGTACTTC
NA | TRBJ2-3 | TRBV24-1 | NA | CATSDPVGTDTQYF | TGTGCCACCAGTGATCCCGTCGGGACTGATACGCAGTATTTT
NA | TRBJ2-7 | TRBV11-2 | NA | CASSLALMTAYSYEQYF | TGTGCCAGCAGCTTAGCTCTCATGACAGCCTACTCCTACGAGCAGTACTTC
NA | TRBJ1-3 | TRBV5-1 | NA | CASSSGTSSGNTIYF | TGCGCCAGCAGCTCCGGGACAAGCTCTGGAAACACCATATATTTT
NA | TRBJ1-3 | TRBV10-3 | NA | CATQPGQGRNGNTIYF | TGTGCCACTCAACCAGGGCAGGGGCGAAATGGAAACACCATATATTTT
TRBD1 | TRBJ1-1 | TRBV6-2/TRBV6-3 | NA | CASSLEPLGQENTEAFF | TGTGCCAGCAGCCTAGAACCCTTGGGACAGGAGAACACTGAAGCTTTCTTT
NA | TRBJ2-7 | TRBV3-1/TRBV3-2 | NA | CASSQSLSLACDF | TGTGCCAGCAGCCAAAGCTTGAGCCTTGCGTGCGACTTC
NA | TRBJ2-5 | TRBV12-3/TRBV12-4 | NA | CASTIEGGPQYF | TGTGCCAGCACGATCGAGGGGGGGCCCCAGTACTTC
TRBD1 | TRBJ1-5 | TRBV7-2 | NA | CASSFTGGPQPQHF | TGTGCCAGCAGCTTTACAGGGGGCCCTCAGCCCCAGCATTTT
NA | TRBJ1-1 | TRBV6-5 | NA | CASRSPGGEGTEAFF | TGTGCCAGCAGGTCCCCGGGGGGTGAAGGGACTGAAGCTTTCTTT
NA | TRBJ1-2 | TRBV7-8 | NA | CASSSPELGSYGYTF | TGTGCCAGCAGCTCCCCCGAGTTAGGGAGCTATGGCTACACCTTC
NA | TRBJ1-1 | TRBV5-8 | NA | CASSWSRAEAFF | TGTGCCAGCAGCTGGTCGCGAGCTGAAGCTTTCTTT
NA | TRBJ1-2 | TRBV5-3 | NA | CARSYRTELYGYTF | TGTGCCAGAAGCTACCGGACAGAGCTCTATGGCTACACCTTC
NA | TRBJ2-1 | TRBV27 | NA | CASSREAGFMNEQFF | TGTGCCAGCAGCAGGGAGGCAGGGTTCATGAATGAGCAGTTCTTC
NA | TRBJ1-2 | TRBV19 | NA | CASRNSGGDGIYGYTF | TGTGCCAGTAGGAACTCTGGGGGGGACGGCATATATGGCTACACCTTC
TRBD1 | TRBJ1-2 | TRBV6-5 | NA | CASRQGTSNYGYTF | TGTGCCAGCCGACAGGGGACCTCCAACTATGGCTACACCTTC
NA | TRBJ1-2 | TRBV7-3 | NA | CASSLLKGPRGTNYGYTF | TGTGCCAGCAGCTTATTAAAGGGACCTAGGGGGACTAACTATGGCTACACCTTC
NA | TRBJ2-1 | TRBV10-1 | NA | CASSEVQAGSGDEQFF | TGCGCCAGCAGTGAGGTCCAAGCCGGGTCGGGGGATGAGCAGTTCTTC
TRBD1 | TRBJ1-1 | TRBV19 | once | CASSPARGVGDTEAFF | TGTGCCAGTAGTCCAGCCAGGGGGGTAGGGGACACTGAAGCTTTCTTT
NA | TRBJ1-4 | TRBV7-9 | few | CASSLGGGEKLFF | TGTGCCAGCAGCCTAGGAGGTGGCGAAAAACTGTTTTTT
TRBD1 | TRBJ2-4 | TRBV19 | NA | CATLDRGNPSLAKNIQYF | TGTGCCACACTGGACAGGGGGAATCCCAGCTTAGCCAAAAACATTCAGTACTTC
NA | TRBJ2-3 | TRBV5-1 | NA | CASSLSGVPTDTQYF | TGCGCCAGCAGCTTATCAGGTGTACCCACAGATACGCAGTATTTT
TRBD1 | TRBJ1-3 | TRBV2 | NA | CASSAGTGGAPAGNTIYF | TGTGCCAGCAGTGCCGGGACAGGGGGCGCCCCCGCTGGAAACACCATATATTTT
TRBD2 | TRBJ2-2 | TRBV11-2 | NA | CASSGGLGGTGELFF | TGTGCCAGCAGCGGGGGACTAGGCGGGACCGGGGAGCTGTTTTTT
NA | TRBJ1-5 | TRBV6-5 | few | CASKAGRINQPQHF | TGTGCCAGCAAAGCGGGGCGTATCAATCAGCCCCAGCATTTT
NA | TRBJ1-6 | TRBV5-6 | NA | CASSLPGIDSPLHF | TGTGCCAGCAGCTTGCCAGGGATCGATTCACCCCTCCACTTT
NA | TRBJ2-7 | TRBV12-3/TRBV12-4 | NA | CASSFGYEQYF | TGTGCCAGCAGTTTCGGGTACGAGCAGTACTTC
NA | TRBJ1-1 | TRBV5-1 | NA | CASSPDTLNTEAFF | TGCGCCAGCAGCCCAGACACCCTGAACACTGAAGCTTTCTTT
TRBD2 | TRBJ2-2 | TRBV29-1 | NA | CSAGTSGLTGELFF | TGCAGCGCTGGGACTAGCGGGCTCACCGGGGAGCTGTTTTTT
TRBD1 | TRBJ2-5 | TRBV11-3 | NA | CASSLGGTGQETQYF | TGTGCCAGCAGCTTAGGAGGGACAGGTCAAGAGACCCAGTACTTC
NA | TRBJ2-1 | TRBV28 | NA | CASSLSGDEQFF | TGTGCCAGCAGTTTATCAGGGGATGAGCAGTTCTTC
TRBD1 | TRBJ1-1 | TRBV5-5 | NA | CASSRGTGNTEAFF | TGTGCCAGCAGCCGCGGGACAGGGAACACTGAAGCTTTCTTT